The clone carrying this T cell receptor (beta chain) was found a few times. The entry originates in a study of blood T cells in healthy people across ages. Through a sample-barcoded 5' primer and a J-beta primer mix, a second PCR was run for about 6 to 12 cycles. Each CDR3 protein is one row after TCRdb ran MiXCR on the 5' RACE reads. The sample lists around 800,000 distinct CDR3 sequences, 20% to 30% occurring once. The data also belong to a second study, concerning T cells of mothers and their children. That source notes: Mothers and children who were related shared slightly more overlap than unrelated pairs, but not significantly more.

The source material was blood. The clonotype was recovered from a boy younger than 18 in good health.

DNA of the CDR3: TGTGCCAGCAGTTTACCAGGCAATCCTCTCTCTGGAAACACCATATATTTT. As protein: CASSLPGNPLSGNTIYF. The chain uses TRBV28 and TRBJ1-3, with D hard to call. This CDR3 has 17 residues. Between the trimmed V and J ends, which lost 2 bases and 0 bases, there was a span of 14 bases. Germline loops: CDR1 MDHEN, CDR2 SYDVKM.